This TCR beta chain was sequenced in a study of Ad26.COV2.S vaccination and SARS-CoV-2 variants (dated by TCRdb to the early 2020s). For context, the study as a whole: Vaccine-arm donors came from COV1001, a multicentre, randomized, double-blind, placebo-controlled phase I-IIa trial of Ad26.COV2.S in healthy adults. Ad26.COV2.S was administered intramuscularly at a dose of 5x10^10 or 1x10^11 viral particles, either as one shot or as two shots given 56 days apart. The specificity and breadth of SARS-CoV-2-reactive T cell receptors after Ad26.COV2.S vaccination were assessed by TCRbeta repertoire sequencing. The TCR-sequenced set comprised approximately 30 samples: some 20 Ad26.COV2.S vaccine recipients, 5 placebo recipients and 8 SARS-CoV-2 convalescent individuals. Trial participants were randomized into five groups of five, in which low-dose or high-dose Ad26.COV2.S was given once or twice, or placebo was given on both occasions. Blinding of investigators to trial group allocation was maintained during experiments and outcome assessment.

Results and caveats for the whole study, not just this receptor: The study was not powered to compare responses between vaccine doses or regimens. Vaccine and placebo recipients had comparable non-spike TCR breadth, which fits with the vaccine containing only spike. Higher spike-specific TCR breadth was observed in Ad26.COV2.S recipients than in placebo recipients (P = 0.0014). After vaccination, substantial breadth of spike-specific CD8+ and CD4+ T cell responses was reported. The authors noted that the TCR breadth and depth analyses may have underestimated total T cell responses.

Note on this clone: Its target antigen remains unknown. Base-call qualities are not available, and no considerably larger clone is one nucleotide away.

The immunoSEQ Assay was used to sequence TCRbeta CDR3 regions. After extraction, genomic DNA underwent amplification by bias-controlled multiplex PCR, followed by high-throughput sequencing. In the paper's pipeline: To quantify the absolute abundance of every unique TCRbeta CDR3 region, sequences were collapsed and filtered. T cell fraction was estimated by normalization of TCRbeta template counts to usable DNA, with usable DNA being measured through amplification of reference genes present in all nucleated cells. Repertoire TCRs were annotated as SARS-CoV-2-specific when V gene, CDR3 amino acid sequence and J gene were exactly matched to a known reactive TCR set. MIRA supplied the reference SARS-CoV-2 TCR set, which was filtered for enrichment in COVID-19-positive ImmuneCODE repertoires so that public or cross-reactive TCRs were removed. Drawing on the MIRA antigens, annotated TCRs were analysed further at the level of specific ORF or position within ORF. Depth was the summed frequency of annotated unique rearrangements, while breadth was defined as annotated unique rearrangements over total unique productive rearrangements. Two-sided Wilcoxon rank-sum tests were used to compare TCR breadth between groups. Drawn from immuneACCESS, this table holds only the in-frame rearrangements with V and J called that TCRdb kept. Clones are partly lost; checked studies trace under half to an unresolved V gene and leave the rest unexplained. V and J calls plus clone size are reproduced from that table; the DNA served to infer D and trimming. The sample has about 680,000 clones on record, 80% to 90% of them singletons. Over 1.3% of the sample is held by the ten biggest clonotypes.

Reading the label with the study, this specimen's treatment or condition is: around 19 received Ad26.COV2.S at low or high dose, single or two shots; roughly 5 received placebo; per-sample allocation not given. Repertoires of vaccine and placebo recipients were sequenced from samples collected on day 63 after the first injection. In Cohort 1b, 25 or so adults aged 18-55 years were enrolled at a single site in Boston, USA, between 29 July and 7 August 2020. Ad26.COV2.S was a replication-incompetent adenovirus type 26 vector that expressed a prefusion-stabilized SARS-CoV-2 spike protein derived from the original Wuhan strain. The CDR3 holds 13 amino acids from the cysteine to the phenylalanine. Only the CDR3 DNA is retained, 39 bases long and in frame from the first base. Looking up the germline V gene yields CDR1 KGHDR and CDR2 SFDVKD. Unmatched junction bases come to 8, with V trimmed by 11 bases and J by 4 bases.

The TCR comes from a person aged 18-60 years who received the Ad26.COV2.S COVID-19 vaccine or a placebo. The chain uses TRBV24-1 and TRBJ1-2; 8 central nucleotides agree with TRBD1. Sample: peripheral blood, taken in a trial of Ad26.COV2.S vaccine versus placebo. CDR3 reads: CANSRGLCYGYTF. The nucleotide sequence reads as follows: TGTGCCAACTCCAGGGGGCTTTGCTATGGCTACACCTTC.